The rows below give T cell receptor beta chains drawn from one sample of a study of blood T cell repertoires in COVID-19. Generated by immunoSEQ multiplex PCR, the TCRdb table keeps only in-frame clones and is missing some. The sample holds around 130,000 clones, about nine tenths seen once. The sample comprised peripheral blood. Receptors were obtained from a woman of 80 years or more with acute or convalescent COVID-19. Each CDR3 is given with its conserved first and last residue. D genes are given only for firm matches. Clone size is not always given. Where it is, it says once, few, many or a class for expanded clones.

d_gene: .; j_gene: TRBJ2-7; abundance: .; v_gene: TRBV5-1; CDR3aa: CASSWGLSYEQYF; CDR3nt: TGCGCCAGCAGCTGGGGACTTTCCTACGAGCAGTACTTC
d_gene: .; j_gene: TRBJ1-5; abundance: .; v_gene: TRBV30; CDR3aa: CAWSGTVGQPQHF; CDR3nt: TGTGCCTGGAGTGGGACAGTCGGGCAGCCCCAGCATTTT
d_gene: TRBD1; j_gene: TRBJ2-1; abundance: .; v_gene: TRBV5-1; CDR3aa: CASSVQGAEFLNEQFF; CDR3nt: TGCGCCAGCAGCGTGCAGGGGGCTGAGTTTTTGAATGAGCAGTTCTTC
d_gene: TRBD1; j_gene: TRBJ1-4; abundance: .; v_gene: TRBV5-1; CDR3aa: CASKEGAANEKLFF; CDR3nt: TGCGCCAGCAAAGAGGGGGCGGCTAATGAAAAACTGTTTTTT
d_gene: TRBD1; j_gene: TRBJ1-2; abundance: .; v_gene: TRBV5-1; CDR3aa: CASSEGQAENYGYTF; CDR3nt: TGCGCCAGCAGCGAGGGACAGGCGGAGAACTATGGCTACACCTTC
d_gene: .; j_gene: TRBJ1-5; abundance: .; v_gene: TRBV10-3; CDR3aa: CAISQGGSNQPQHF; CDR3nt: TGTGCCATCAGTCAGGGAGGCAGCAATCAGCCCCAGCATTTT
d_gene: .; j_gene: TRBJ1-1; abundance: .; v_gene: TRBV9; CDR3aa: CASSSHTLDTEAFF; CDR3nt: TGTGCCAGCAGCTCCCACACATTGGACACTGAAGCTTTCTTT
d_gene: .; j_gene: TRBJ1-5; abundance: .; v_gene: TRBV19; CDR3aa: CASRSTGYSNQPQHF; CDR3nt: TGTGCCAGTAGATCGACAGGCTATAGCAATCAGCCCCAGCATTTT
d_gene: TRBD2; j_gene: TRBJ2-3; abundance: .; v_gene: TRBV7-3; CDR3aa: CASSLSRGGADTQYF; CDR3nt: TGTGCCAGCAGCCTCTCCCGCGGGGGGGCGGATACGCAGTATTTT
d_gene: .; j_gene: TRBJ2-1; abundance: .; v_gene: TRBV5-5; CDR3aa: CASSLAGDNEQFF; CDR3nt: TGTGCCAGCAGCTTAGCAGGGGACAATGAGCAGTTCTTC
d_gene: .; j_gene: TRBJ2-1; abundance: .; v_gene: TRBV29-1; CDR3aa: CSVGGTRYNEQFF; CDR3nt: TGCAGCGTTGGGGGGACACGTTACAATGAGCAGTTCTTC
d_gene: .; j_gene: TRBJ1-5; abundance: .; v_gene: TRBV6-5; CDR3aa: CASSYARRGPNQPQHF; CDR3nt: TGTGCCAGCAGTTATGCCAGGAGGGGCCCCAATCAGCCCCAGCATTTT
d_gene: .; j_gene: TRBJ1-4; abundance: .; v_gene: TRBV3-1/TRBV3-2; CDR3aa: CASSHGVSYNEKLFF; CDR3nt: TGTGCCAGCAGCCACGGGGTGTCCTATAATGAAAAACTGTTTTTT
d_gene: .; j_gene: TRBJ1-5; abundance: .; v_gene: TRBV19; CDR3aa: CASSPSSAYSNQPQHF; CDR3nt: TGTGCCAGTAGTCCAAGCTCAGCGTATAGCAATCAGCCCCAGCATTTT
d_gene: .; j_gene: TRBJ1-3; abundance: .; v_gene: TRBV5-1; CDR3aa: CASSEIDGNTIYF; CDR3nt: TGCGCCAGCAGCGAGATCGATGGAAACACCATATATTTT
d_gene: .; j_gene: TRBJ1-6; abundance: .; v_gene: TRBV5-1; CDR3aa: CASSFGVVRSPLHF; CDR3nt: TGCGCCAGCAGCTTCGGGGTGGTACGCTCACCCCTCCACTTT
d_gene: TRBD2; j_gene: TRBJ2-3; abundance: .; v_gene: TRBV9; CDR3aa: CASSVAGLAGATDTQYF; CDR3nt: TGTGCCAGCAGCGTAGCAGGTCTAGCGGGGGCCACAGATACGCAGTATTTT
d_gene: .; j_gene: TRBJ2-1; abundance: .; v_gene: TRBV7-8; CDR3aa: CASSLERVGEQFF; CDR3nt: TGTGCCAGCAGCTTAGAACGTGTCGGTGAGCAGTTCTTC
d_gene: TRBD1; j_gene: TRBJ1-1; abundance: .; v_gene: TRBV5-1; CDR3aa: CASSTGQGRILMNTEAFF; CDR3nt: TGCGCCAGCAGCACGGGACAGGGAAGGATTCTCATGAACACTGAAGCTTTCTTT
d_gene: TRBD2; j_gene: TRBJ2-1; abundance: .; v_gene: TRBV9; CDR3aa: CASTKTSLGEQFF; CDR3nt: TGTGCCAGCACCAAGACTAGCTTAGGGGAGCAGTTCTTC
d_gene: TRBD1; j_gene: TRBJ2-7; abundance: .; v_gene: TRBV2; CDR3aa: CASHDRGRDEQYF; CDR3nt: TGTGCCAGCCACGACAGGGGGCGAGACGAGCAGTACTTC
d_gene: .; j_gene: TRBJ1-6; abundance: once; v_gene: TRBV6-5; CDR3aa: CASSGGSSYNSPLHF; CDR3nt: TGTGCCAGCAGCGGAGGCAGCTCCTATAATTCACCCCTCCACTTT
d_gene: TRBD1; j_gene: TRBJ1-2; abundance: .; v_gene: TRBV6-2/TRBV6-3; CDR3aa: CASSPTPLIGQGAGGYTF; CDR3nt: TGTGCCAGCAGTCCCACACCACTAATCGGACAGGGGGCAGGTGGCTACACCTTC
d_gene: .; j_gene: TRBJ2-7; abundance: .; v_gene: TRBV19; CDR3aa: CASSASRDTEQYF; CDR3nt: TGTGCCAGTAGTGCGAGCCGGGACACGGAGCAGTACTTC
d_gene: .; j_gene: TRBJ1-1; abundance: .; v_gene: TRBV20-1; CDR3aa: CSASFQMNTEAFF; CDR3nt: TGCAGTGCTAGTTTCCAAATGAACACTGAAGCTTTCTTT
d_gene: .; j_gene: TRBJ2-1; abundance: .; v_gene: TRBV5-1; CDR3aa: CASSLERTDYNEQFF; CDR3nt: TGCGCCAGCAGCTTGGAAAGGACAGACTACAATGAGCAGTTCTTC
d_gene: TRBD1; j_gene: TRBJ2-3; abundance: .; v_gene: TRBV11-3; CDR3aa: CASSLGYGQGKADTQYF; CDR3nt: TGTGCCAGCAGCTTAGGGTACGGACAGGGGAAGGCAGATACGCAGTATTTT
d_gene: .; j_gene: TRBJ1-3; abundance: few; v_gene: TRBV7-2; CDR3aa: CASSRSVGEAFGNTIYF; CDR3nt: TGTGCCAGCAGCCGTAGTGTAGGGGAGGCCTTTGGAAACACCATATATTTT
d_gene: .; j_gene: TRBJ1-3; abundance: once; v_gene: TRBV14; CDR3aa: CASSQVNRAGNTIYF; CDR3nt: TGTGCCAGCAGCCAAGTGAACAGGGCTGGAAACACCATATATTTT
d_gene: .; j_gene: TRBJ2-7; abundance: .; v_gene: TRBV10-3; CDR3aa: CAISEYGEGSSYEQYF; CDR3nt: TGTGCCATCAGTGAGTACGGAGAGGGTAGCTCCTACGAGCAGTACTTC
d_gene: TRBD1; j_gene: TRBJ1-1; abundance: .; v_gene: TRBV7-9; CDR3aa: CASSKFQGDTEAFF; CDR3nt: TGTGCCAGCAGCAAATTTCAGGGGGACACTGAAGCTTTCTTT
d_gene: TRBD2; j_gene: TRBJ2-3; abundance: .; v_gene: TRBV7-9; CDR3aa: CASRSGLAGVTDTQYF; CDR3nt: TGTGCCAGCCGTTCGGGACTAGCGGGGGTCACAGATACGCAGTATTTT
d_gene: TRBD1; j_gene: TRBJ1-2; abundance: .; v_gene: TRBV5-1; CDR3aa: CASSASQGQDGYTF; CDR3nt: TGCGCCAGCAGCGCATCACAGGGGCAGGATGGCTACACCTTC
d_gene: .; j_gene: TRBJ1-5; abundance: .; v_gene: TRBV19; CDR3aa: CASSHSGQPQHF; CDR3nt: TGTGCCAGCTCACACTCGGGTCAGCCCCAGCATTTT